The 29 T cell receptor beta chains below were found in one sample sequenced in a study of T cell responses to AZD1222 COVID-19 vaccine. TCRdb keeps only in-frame clones here, not all; method: immunoSEQ multiplex PCR. Counted here are about 150,000 clones, around 93% occurring once; the ten biggest clones make up about 9.1%. The sample in question was peripheral blood, obtained on day 0 of AZD1222 vaccination. The receptors here all came from an adult in good health.

The chain carries TRBV19 and TRBJ2-5, with D maybe TRBD1 (6 bases). Germline-derived CDR1 and CDR2 are LNHDA and SQIVND (reference sequence). There are 14 residues in the CDR3. V lost 3 bases and J 2 bases, leaving 10 bases between the germline ends. Written as DNA, the CDR3 is TGTGCCAGTAGTATCAGGGACACGCAAGAGACCCAGTACTTC. Protein sequence: CASSIRDTQETQYF.

V gene TRBV2 combines with J gene TRBJ2-3; D gene ambiguous. The CDR3 loop spans 14 amino acids. Per germline, CDR1 SNHLY and CDR2 FYNNEI. Between the trimmed V and J ends, which lost 7 bases and 6 bases, there was a span of 17 bases. As DNA, the CDR3 is TGTGCCAGCAAGCCCGAGCTGGGTCGGGATACGCAGTATTTT. Its protein product is CASKPELGRDTQYF.

The J gene is TRBJ2-2, the V gene TRBV28, with TRBD2 matching 12 bases. There are 17 residues in the CDR3. Germline values: CDR1 MDHEN, CDR2 SYDVKM. V shed 6 bases and J 2 bases; nucleotides not matched to a gene: 7. The CDR3 loop reads CASSPTGLAGNTGELFF. DNA of the CDR3: TGTGCCAGCAGCCCTACAGGACTAGCGGGAAACACCGGGGAGCTGTTTTTT. The full variable domain, with the rest looked up from reference TRBV28 and TRBJ2-2, is DVKVTQSSRYLVKRTGEKVFLECVQDMDHENMFWYRQDPGLGLRLIYFSYDVKMKEKGDIPEGYSVSREKKERFSLILESASTNQTSMYLCASSPTGLAGNTGELFFGEGSRLTVL.

The chain uses TRBV7-9 and TRBJ1-6; possible D gene TRBD1, 5 bases. V lost 0 bases and J 11 bases, leaving 14 bases between the germline ends. The germline V gene encodes CDR1 SEHNR and CDR2 FQNEAQ (reference sequence). The CDR3 loop spans 15 amino acids. The CDR3, as DNA: TGTGCCAGCAGCTTAGCTATGGGGGTTTCCCCACCCCTCCACTTT. Its protein product is CASSLAMGVSPPLHF.

V gene TRBV5-3 combines with J gene TRBJ1-2, with D perhaps TRBD1 (5 bases). TRBV5-3 is an ORF, and what it does is uncertain. This CDR3 region has 12 residues. V was pared by 0 bases and J by 8 bases, with 8 bases between. CDR3 amino acids: CARSLERGGYTF. The CDR3, as DNA: TGTGCCAGAAGCTTGGAGCGGGGCGGCTACACCTTC.

The chain couples TRBV28 to TRBJ1-2; D is unclear. With 5 bases removed from V and 10 bases from J, the gap between germline ends came to 17 bases. The CDR3 length is 13 residues. Germline CDR1 is MDHEN and CDR2 is SYDVKM. Here the CDR3 reads CASSRGTIAHYTF. The CDR3 nucleotides are TGTGCCAGCAGTCGCGGAACCATAGCCCACTACACCTTC.

The rearrangement joins TRBV4-2 to TRBJ1-5; D call uncertain. V dropped 1 base and J dropped 2 bases, with 6 bases sitting between them. CDR1 LGHNA and CDR2 YNFKEQ come from the germline V gene. CDR3 length: 14 amino acids. CDR3 DNA sequence: TGTGCCAGCAGCCAAGGGAGAGGCAATCAGCCCCAGCATTTT. It specifies CASSQGRGNQPQHF.

The chain employs TRBV7-2 and TRBJ1-5; D is perhaps TRBD1 (5 bases). This CDR3 comprises 15 residues. From germline, CDR1 is SGHTA and CDR2 FQGNSA. V shed 1 base and J shed 4 bases, with 11 bases lying between them. The CDR3 here is CASSLGGLDNQPQHF. The CDR3, as DNA: TGTGCCAGCAGCTTAGGGGGACTGGATAATCAGCCCCAGCATTTT.

In nucleotides, the CDR3 is TGTGCCAGTACCATAGGGGGGCTGTATCAGCCCCAGCATTTT. Translation: CASTIGGLYQPQHF. The chain has TRBV19 and TRBJ1-5; D is perhaps TRBD1 (6 bases). This CDR3 is built from 14 residues. Trimming stripped 7 bases from V and 5 bases from J, with 15 bases between. The germline CDR1 and CDR2 sequences are LNHDA and SQIVND (reference sequence).

This rearrangement joins TRBV4-3 to TRBJ2-1, with TRBD2 matching 11 bases. CDR1 is LGHNA and CDR2 is YSLEER in the germline V gene. Germline trimming cut 0 bases from V and 9 bases from J; bases unmatched to any gene: 19. The CDR3 runs to 20 residues. CDR3 sequence reads: CASSQDLPSGGISRNSEQFF. DNA for the CDR3: TGCGCCAGCAGCCAAGATCTCCCTAGCGGGGGGATATCGCGGAATAGTGAGCAGTTCTTC.

This clone occurred once. The rearrangement links TRBV6-5 to TRBJ1-2; D unresolved. Trimming removed 0 bases at V and 5 bases at J, with 13 bases between. Germline assignment: CDR1 MNHEY and CDR2 SVGAGI. This CDR3 has 15 amino acids. The CDR3 reads CASSYSSLGQYGYTF. The DNA for the CDR3 is TGTGCCAGCAGTTACTCATCACTCGGGCAGTATGGCTACACCTTC.

The chain combines TRBV19 with TRBJ1-5; 10 bases match TRBD1. V trimming: 9 bases; J trimming: 6 bases; junction bases outside the gene matches: 14. Germline values: CDR1 LNHDA, CDR2 SQIVND (reference sequence). The CDR3 loop spans 16 amino acids. CDR3 nucleotides: TGTGCCAGCATACCCAGAGACAGGGGGCAAGGTCAGCCCCAGCATTTT. Protein: CASIPRDRGQGQPQHF.

The chain uses TRBV28 and TRBJ1-4; D possibly corresponds to TRBD1 (5 bases). The V end lost 7 bases, the J end lost 4 bases, and 13 bases lay between the germline ends. The germline CDR1 and CDR2 sequences are MDHEN and SYDVKM. CDR3 length: 14 residues. The DNA for the CDR3 is TGTGCCAGCACCCCTGACAGACTTAATGAAAAACTGTTTTTT. Translating gives CASTPDRLNEKLFF. Filled out from reference TRBV28 and TRBJ1-4, the complete variable domain reads DVKVTQSSRYLVKRTGEKVFLECVQDMDHENMFWYRQDPGLGLRLIYFSYDVKMKEKGDIPEGYSVSREKKERFSLILESASTNQTSMYLCASTPDRLNEKLFFGSGTQLSVL.

The chain has TRBV7-2 and TRBJ1-2; a possible D gene is TRBD1 (6 bases). Germline-derived CDR1 and CDR2 are SGHTA and FQGNSA. The V end was cut by 5 bases, the J end by 7 bases, with 17 bases between. The CDR3 covers 14 residues. Written as DNA, the CDR3 is TGTGCCAGCAGCCCCAATTCAGGCAGGGGTGGCTACACCTTC. As protein: CASSPNSGRGGYTF.

The V gene is TRBV19, the J gene TRBJ1-2, with D perhaps matching TRBD1 (5 bases). V dropped 6 bases and J dropped 0 bases, with 11 bases sitting between them. CDR1 LNHDA and CDR2 SQIVND come from the germline V gene (reference sequence). The CDR3 extends over 14 amino acids. The CDR3 DNA sequence: TGTGCCAGTAGAAGACAGCACTCTAACTATGGCTACACCTTC. Translated, it gives CASRRQHSNYGYTF.

The chain has TRBV11-3 and TRBJ2-2; 7 bases map to TRBD2. The CDR3 has 14 amino acids. The V segment lost 5 bases and the J segment 5 bases; nucleotides outside the gene matches: 5. Germline V gene data show CDR1 as SGHNT and CDR2 as YENEEA. CDR3 loop: CASSLRGRTGELFF. The CDR3 DNA is TGTGCCAGCAGCCTGCGGGGGAGGACCGGGGAGCTGTTTTTT.

This chain joins TRBV3-1 (or the pseudogene TRBV3-2) and TRBJ1-1; D is undetermined. Trimming took off 4 bases at V and 6 bases at J, with 9 bases between the two ends. CDR1 is LGHDT, CDR2 YNNKEL, per germline (reference sequence). The CDR3 is made up of 12 amino acids. The CDR3 protein is CASSLVSSEAFF. In DNA form, the CDR3 reads TGTGCCAGCAGCCTGGTCTCTTCTGAAGCTTTCTTT.

This chain uses TRBV5-1 with TRBJ1-4; 8 bases agree with TRBD1. The ends lost 5 bases at V and 8 bases at J; junction bases unmatched: 8. CDR3 size: 14 residues. Germline V CDR1 and CDR2: SGHRS, YFSETQ. CDR3 region: CASSWGQAREKLFF. The CDR3 region has the DNA TGCGCCAGCAGTTGGGGACAGGCGAGGGAAAAACTGTTTTTT.

The rearrangement links TRBV7-6 to TRBJ1-5; 9 bases are a match to TRBD1. Germline-derived CDR1 and CDR2 are SGHVS and FNYEAQ. The CDR3 runs to 15 residues. V was pared by 5 bases and J by 5 bases, with 7 bases of the junction left unmatched. DNA of the CDR3: TGTGCCAGCAGCCCCTGGACAGGGGACGATCAGCCCCAGCATTTT. This translates into CASSPWTGDDQPQHF.

The gene calls are TRBV6-5 and TRBJ2-2, with 8 positions matching TRBD1. This CDR3 is 13 amino acids long. Germline V gene sequence: CDR1 MNHEY, CDR2 SVGAGI. Trimming took 11 bases from V and 5 from J; bases not matched to a gene: 7. In DNA form, the CDR3 reads TGTGCCTGCGCGACAGGGGCTACCGGGGAGCTGTTTTTT. Translation gives CACATGATGELFF.

This chain links TRBV6-5 with TRBJ2-7; a possible D gene is TRBD2 (6 bases). Germline CDR1 reads MNHEY; CDR2 reads SVGAGI. The CDR3 loop spans 12 amino acids. Trimming shortened V by 6 bases and J by 2 bases, and 8 bases separated the two germline ends. The CDR3 loop reads CASSRETYEQYF. For the CDR3, the DNA is TGTGCCAGCAGCCGGGAGACCTACGAGCAGTACTTC.

This sequence joins TRBV5-3 and TRBJ2-7; D remains unclear. TRBV5-3 is labeled an ORF, and its function is uncertain. Between the trimmed V and J ends, which lost 0 bases and 2 bases, there was a span of 9 bases. The CDR3 has 14 amino acids. The CDR3 region has the DNA TGTGCCAGAAGCTTGGTGGGGTGGGCCTACGAGCAGTACTTC. Translation gives CARSLVGWAYEQYF.

V usage is TRBV7-8 and J usage is TRBJ2-3; maybe TRBD2 (6 bases). The CDR3 covers 15 residues. Trimming pared 2 bases from V and 6 bases from J, leaving 15 bases between. Germline V gene data show CDR1 as SGHVS and CDR2 as FQNEAQ. In DNA form, the CDR3 reads TGTGCCAGCAGCTTACCCCACGGGGGTGCGGATACGCAGTATTTT. Translated, it gives CASSLPHGGADTQYF.

The chain links TRBV4-2 to TRBJ2-3; D tentatively fits TRBD1 or TRBD2 (6 bases each). The CDR3 runs to 15 residues. V was pared by 6 bases and J by 4 bases, with 17 bases between. Germline loops: CDR1 LGHNA, CDR2 YNFKEQ. The CDR3: CASRHGAGEADTQYF. CDR3 DNA sequence: TGTGCCAGCAGGCACGGGGCAGGGGAGGCAGATACGCAGTATTTT.

J is TRBJ2-7 and V is TRBV7-9; TRBD1 matches 7 bases. Germline CDR1 and CDR2: SEHNR and FQNEAQ (reference sequence). J gave up 1 base and V 3 bases, and 15 bases lay outside the gene matches. The CDR3 covers 18 residues. CDR3 coding DNA: TGTGCCAGCAGCTTCGAGATCCTCTACAGGGGTGAGTCCTACGAGCAGTACTTC. It specifies CASSFEILYRGESYEQYF.

The chain recombines TRBV6-5 with TRBJ2-7, with 10 bases identical to TRBD1. The length of the CDR3 is 14 residues. From germline, CDR1 is MNHEY and CDR2 SVGAGI. V shed 6 bases and J 2 bases; nucleotides not matched to a gene: 4. CDR3 DNA: TGTGCCAGCAGGGCCGGGACAGGGGCCTACGAGCAGTACTTC. Its translation: CASRAGTGAYEQYF.

The V call is TRBV19, the J call TRBJ1-4; D call uncertain. Germline assignment: CDR1 LNHDA and CDR2 SQIVND (reference sequence). Trimming left V 1 base short and J 10 bases short, with 16 bases between. The length of the CDR3 is 15 residues. Here the CDR3 reads CASSIADGLDGKLFF. The CDR3 bases are TGTGCCAGTAGTATAGCCGACGGGTTGGACGGAAAACTGTTTTTT.

The rearrangement joins TRBV7-9 to TRBJ1-1, with TRBD1 identical over 9 bases. V gave up 5 bases and J gave up 0 bases; unmatched junction bases: 1. The CDR3 has 14 residues. The germline V gene has CDR1 SEHNR and CDR2 FQNEAQ (reference sequence). The CDR3 nucleotides read TGTGCCAGCAGCCGGACAGGGGTGAACACTGAAGCTTTCTTT. Protein: CASSRTGVNTEAFF.

The chain joins TRBV6-5 to TRBJ1-5; 7 bases map to TRBD1. The trim removed 6 bases at V and 6 bases at J, leaving 11 bases unmatched. The CDR3 is 15 residues long. Germline CDR1 and CDR2: MNHEY and SVGAGI. CDR3 in DNA: TGTGCCAGCAGGAGTACAGGGGCCAATAGTCAGCCCCAGCATTTT. This codes for CASRSTGANSQPQHF.